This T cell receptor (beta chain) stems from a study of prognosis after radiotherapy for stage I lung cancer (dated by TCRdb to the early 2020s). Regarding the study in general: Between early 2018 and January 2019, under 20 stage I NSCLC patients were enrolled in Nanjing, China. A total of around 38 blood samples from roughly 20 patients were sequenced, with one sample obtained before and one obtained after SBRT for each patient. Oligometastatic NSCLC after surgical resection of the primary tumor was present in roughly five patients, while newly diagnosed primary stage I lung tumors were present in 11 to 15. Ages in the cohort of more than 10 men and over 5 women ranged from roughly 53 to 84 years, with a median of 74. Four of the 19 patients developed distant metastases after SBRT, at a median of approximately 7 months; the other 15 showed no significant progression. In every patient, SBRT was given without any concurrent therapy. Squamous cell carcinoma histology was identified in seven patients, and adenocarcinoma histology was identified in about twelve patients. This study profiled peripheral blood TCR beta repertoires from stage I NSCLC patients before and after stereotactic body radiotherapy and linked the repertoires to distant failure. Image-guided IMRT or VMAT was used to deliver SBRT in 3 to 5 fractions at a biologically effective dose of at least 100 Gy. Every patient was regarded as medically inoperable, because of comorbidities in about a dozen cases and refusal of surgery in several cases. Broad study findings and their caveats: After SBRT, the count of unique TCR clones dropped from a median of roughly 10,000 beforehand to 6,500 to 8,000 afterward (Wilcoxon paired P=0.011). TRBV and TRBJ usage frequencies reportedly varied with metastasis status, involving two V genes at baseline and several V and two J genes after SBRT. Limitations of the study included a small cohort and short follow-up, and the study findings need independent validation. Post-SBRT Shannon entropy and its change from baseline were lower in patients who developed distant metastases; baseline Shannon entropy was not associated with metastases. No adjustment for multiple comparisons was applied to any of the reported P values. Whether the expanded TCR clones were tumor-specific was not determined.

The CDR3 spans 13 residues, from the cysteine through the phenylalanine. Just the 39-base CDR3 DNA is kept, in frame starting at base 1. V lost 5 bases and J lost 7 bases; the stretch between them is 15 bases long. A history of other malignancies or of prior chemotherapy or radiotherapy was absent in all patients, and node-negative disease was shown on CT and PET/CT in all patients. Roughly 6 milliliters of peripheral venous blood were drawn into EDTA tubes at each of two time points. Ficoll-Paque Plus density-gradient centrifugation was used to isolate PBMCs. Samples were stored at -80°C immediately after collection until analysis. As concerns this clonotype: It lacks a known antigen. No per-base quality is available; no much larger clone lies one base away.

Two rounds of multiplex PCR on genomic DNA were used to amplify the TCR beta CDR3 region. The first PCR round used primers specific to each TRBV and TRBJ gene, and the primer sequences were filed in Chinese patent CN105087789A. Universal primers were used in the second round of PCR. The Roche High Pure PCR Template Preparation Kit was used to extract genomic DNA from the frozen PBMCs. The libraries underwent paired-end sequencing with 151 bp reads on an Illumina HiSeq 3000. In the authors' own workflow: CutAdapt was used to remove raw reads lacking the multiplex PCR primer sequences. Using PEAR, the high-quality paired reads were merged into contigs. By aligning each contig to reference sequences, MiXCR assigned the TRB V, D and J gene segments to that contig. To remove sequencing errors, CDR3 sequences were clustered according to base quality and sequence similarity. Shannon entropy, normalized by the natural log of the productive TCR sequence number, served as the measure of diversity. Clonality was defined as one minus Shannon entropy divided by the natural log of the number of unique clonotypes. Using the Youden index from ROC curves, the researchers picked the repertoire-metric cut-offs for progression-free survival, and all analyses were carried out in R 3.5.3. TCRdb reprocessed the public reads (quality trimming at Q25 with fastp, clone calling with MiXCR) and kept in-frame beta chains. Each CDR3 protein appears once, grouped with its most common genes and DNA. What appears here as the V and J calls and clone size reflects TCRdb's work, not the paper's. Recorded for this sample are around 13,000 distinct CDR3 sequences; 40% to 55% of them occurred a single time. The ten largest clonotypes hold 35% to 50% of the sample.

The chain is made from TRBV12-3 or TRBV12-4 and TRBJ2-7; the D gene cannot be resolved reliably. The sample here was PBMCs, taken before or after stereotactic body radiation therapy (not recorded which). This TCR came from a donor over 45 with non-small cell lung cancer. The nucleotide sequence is TGTGCCAGCAGTCTTTACGGGCCCCTAGAGCAGTACTTC. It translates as CASSLYGPLEQYF.